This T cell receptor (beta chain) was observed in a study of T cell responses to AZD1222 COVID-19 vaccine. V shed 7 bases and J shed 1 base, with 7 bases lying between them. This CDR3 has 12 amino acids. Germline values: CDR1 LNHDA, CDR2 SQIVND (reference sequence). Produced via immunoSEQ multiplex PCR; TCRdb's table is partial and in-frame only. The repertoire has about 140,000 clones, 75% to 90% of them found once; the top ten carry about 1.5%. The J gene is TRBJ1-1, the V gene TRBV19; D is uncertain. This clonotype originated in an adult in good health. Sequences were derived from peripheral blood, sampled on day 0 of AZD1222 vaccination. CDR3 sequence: CASTPGNTEAFF. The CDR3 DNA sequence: TGTGCCAGTACCCCGGGGAACACTGAAGCTTTCTTT.